This TCR beta chain was documented in a study of vaccination and CD4 T cells after COVID-19. The CDR3 covers 16 residues. CDR1 and CDR2 from the germline V gene are LNHDA and SQIVND (reference sequence). V dropped 3 bases and J dropped 2; count of bases not matched to a gene: 9. With regard to this clonotype: What it binds is not known.

The study sequenced cultured CD4+ T cell DNA using the Oncomine TCR Beta short-read assay. MiXCR, applied by TCRdb to the PCR reads, yields one record per CDR3 protein. The sample holds approximately 14,000 distinct CDR3 sequences, 40% seen once. Stated treatment: approximately nine-day PBMC culture with coronavirus spike peptide pools or control peptides (ViraFEST assay). The rearrangement joins TRBV19 to TRBJ2-7, with 8 bases matching TRBD1. The sample was CD4+ T cells from blood, cultured in vitro. This receptor was identified in a human donor who had recovered from COVID-19. The CDR3 DNA reads TGTGCCAGTAGTATCGGTGGGACAGGTAATACCTACGAGCAGTACTTC. Translating it yields CASSIGGTGNTYEQYF.